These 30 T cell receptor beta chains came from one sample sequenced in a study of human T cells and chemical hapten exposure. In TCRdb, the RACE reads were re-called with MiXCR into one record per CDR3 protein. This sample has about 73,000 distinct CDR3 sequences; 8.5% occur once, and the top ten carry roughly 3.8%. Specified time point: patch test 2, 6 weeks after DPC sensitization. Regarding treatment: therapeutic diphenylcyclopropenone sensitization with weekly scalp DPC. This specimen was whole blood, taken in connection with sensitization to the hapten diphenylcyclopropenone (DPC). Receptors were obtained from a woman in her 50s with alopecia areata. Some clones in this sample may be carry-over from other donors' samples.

CDR3 region: CASSDSTLTGEQFF. As DNA, the CDR3 is TGTGCCAGCAGTGACTCGACCCTTACCGGTGAGCAGTTCTTC. This rearrangement joins TRBV6-4 to TRBJ2-1; D is undetermined. This CDR3 has 14 amino acids. Germline assignment: CDR1 MRHNA and CDR2 SNTAGT. Trimming removed 0 bases at V and 9 bases at J, with 12 bases between.

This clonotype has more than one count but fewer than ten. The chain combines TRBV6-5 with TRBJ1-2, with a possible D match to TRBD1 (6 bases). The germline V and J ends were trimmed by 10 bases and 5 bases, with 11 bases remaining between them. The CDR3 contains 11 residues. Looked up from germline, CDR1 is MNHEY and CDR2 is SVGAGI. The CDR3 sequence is CATRGFYGYTF. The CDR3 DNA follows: TGTGCCACCAGGGGTTTTTATGGCTACACCTTC.

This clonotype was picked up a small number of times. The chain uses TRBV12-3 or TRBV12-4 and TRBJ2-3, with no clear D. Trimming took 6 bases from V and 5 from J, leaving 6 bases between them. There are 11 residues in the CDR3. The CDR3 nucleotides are TGTGCCAGCAGGGAAATAGATACGCAGTATTTT. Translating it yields CASREIDTQYF.

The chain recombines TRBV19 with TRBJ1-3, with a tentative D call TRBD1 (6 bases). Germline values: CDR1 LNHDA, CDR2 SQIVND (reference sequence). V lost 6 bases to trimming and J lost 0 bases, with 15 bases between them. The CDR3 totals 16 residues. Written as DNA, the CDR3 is TGTGCCAGTAGCCACGGACAGCGAAGCTCTGGAAACACCATATATTTT. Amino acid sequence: CASSHGQRSSGNTIYF. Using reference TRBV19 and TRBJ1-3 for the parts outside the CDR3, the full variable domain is DGGITQSPKYLFRKEGQNVTLSCEQNLNHDAMYWYRQDPGQGLRLIYYSQIVNDFQKGDIAEGYSVSREKKESFPLTVTSAQKNPTAFYLCASSHGQRSSGNTIYFGEGSWLTVV.

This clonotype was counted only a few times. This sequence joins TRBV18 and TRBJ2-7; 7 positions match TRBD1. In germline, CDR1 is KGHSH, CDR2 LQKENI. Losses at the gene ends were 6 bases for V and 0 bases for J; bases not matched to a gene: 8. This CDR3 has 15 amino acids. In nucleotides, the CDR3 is TGTGCCAGCTCTCGCGACAGGGCTAGCTCCTACGAGCAGTACTTC. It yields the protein CASSRDRASSYEQYF.

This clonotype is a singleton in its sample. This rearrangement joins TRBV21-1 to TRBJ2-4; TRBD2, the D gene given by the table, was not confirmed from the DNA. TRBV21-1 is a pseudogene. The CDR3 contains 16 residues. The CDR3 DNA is TGTGCCAGCAGCAAAGATCCAGCGGGGGGCAAAAACATTCAGTACTTC. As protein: CASSKDPAGGKNIQYF.

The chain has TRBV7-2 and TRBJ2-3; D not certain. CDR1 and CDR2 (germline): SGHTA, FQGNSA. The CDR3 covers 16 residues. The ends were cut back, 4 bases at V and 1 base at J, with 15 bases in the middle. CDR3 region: CASSYPMLVGTDTQYF. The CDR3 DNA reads TGTGCCAGCAGCTACCCGATGCTAGTCGGCACAGATACGCAGTATTTT.

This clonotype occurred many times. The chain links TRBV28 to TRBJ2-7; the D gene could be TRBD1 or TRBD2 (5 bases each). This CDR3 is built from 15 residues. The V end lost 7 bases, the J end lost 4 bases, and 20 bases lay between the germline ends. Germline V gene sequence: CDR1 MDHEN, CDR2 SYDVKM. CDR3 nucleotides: TGTGCCAGCATCGGGGCCCGGGACGGAAGATACGAGCAGTACTTC. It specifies CASIGARDGRYEQYF.

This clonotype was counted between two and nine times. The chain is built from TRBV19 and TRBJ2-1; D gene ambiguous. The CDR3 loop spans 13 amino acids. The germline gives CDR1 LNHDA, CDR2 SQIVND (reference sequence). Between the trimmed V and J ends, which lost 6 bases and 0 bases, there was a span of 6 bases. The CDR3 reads CASSIRSYNEQFF. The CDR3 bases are TGTGCCAGTAGCATTCGCTCCTACAATGAGCAGTTCTTC.

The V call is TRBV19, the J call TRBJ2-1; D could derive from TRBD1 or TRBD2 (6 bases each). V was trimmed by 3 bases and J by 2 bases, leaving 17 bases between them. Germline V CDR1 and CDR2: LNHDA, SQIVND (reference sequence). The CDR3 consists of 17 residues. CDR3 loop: CASSMRVSRGAYNEQFF. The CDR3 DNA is TGTGCCAGTAGTATGAGAGTATCGAGGGGGGCCTACAATGAGCAGTTCTTC.

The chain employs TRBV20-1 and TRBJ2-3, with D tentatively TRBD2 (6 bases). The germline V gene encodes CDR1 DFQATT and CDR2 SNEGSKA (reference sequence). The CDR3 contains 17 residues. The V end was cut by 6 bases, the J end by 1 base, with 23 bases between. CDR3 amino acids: CSAPEGTTRRGTDTQYF. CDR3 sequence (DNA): TGCAGTGCCCCGGAAGGGACGACCAGGAGGGGCACAGATACGCAGTATTTT.

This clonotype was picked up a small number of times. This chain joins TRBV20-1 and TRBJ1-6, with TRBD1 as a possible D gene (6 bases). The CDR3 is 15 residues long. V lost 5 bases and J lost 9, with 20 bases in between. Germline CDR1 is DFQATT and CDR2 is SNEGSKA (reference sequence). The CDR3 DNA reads TGCAGTGCTGTACCCTCCGGGACACCGCCTTCACCCCTCCACTTT. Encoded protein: CSAVPSGTPPSPLHF.

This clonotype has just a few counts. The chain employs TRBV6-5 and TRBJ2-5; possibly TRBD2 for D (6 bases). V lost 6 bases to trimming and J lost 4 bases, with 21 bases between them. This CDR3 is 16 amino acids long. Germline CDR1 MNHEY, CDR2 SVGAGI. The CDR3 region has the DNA TGTGCCAGCAGCCGGGGCCTCCTAGCGTTCGGAGAGACCCAGTACTTC. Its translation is CASSRGLLAFGETQYF.

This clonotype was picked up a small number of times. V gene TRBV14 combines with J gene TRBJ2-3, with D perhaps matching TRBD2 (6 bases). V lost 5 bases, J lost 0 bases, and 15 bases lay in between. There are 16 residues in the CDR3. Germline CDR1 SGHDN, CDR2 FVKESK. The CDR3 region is CASSSLGGSSTDTQYF. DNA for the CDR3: TGTGCCAGCAGCTCGCTGGGAGGTTCGAGCACAGATACGCAGTATTTT.

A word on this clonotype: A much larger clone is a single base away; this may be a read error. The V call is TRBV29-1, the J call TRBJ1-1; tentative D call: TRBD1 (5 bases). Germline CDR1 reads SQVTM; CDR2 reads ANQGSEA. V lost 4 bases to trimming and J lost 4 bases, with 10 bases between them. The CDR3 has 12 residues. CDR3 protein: CSVVGAVTEAFF. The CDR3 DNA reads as TGCAGCGTTGTAGGGGCGGTCACTGAAGCTTTCTTT.

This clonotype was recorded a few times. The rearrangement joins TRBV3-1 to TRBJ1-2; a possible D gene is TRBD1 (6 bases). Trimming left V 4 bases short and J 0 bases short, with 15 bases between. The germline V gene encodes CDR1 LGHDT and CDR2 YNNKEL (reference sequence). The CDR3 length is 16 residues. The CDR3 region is CASSLLPDSTNYGYTF. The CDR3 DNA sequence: TGTGCCAGCAGCCTTCTACCGGACAGCACTAACTATGGCTACACCTTC.

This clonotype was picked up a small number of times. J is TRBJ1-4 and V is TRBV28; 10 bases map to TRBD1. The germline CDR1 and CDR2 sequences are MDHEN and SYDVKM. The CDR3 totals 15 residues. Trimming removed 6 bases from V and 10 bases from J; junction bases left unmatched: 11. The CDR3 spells CASSLRQGASVKLFF. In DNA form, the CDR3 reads TGTGCCAGCAGCCTCCGACAGGGGGCCTCGGTAAAACTGTTTTTT. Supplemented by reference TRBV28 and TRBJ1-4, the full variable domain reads DVKVTQSSRYLVKRTGEKVFLECVQDMDHENMFWYRQDPGLGLRLIYFSYDVKMKEKGDIPEGYSVSREKKERFSLILESASTNQTSMYLCASSLRQGASVKLFFGSGTQLSVL.

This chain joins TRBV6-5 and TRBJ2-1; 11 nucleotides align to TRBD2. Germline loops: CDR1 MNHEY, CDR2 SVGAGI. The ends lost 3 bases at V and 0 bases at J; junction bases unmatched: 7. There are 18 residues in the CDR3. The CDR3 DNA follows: TGTGCCAGCAGTTATATGACTAGCGGGATGACCTCCTACAATGAGCAGTTCTTC. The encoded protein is CASSYMTSGMTSYNEQFF.

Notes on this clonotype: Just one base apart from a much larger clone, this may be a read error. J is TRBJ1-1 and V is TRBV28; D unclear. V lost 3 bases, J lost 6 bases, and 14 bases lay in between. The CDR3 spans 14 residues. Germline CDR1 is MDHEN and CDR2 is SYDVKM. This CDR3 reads CASSLNLVDAEAFF. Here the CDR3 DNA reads TGTGCCAGCAGTTTGAATCTAGTGGACGCTGAAGCTTTCTTT. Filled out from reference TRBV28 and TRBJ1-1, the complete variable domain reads DVKVTQSSRYLVKRTGEKVFLECVQDMDHENMFWYRQDPGLGLRLIYFSYDVKMKEKGDIPEGYSVSREKKERFSLILESASTNQTSMYLCASSLNLVDAEAFFGQGTRLTVV.

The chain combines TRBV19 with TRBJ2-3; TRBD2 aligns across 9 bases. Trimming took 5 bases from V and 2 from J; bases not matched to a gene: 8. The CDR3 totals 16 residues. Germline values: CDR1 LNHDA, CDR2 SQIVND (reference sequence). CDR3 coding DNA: TGTGCCAGTAGTTCCCAACCTAGCGGGGTCACAGATACGCAGTATTTT. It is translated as CASSSQPSGVTDTQYF.

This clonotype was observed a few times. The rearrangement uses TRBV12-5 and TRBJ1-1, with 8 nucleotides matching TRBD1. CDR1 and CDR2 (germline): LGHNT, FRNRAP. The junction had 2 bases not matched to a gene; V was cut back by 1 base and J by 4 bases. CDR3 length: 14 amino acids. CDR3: CASGLDRGGTEAFF. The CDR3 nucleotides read TGTGCTAGTGGTTTGGACAGGGGGGGCACTGAAGCTTTCTTT.

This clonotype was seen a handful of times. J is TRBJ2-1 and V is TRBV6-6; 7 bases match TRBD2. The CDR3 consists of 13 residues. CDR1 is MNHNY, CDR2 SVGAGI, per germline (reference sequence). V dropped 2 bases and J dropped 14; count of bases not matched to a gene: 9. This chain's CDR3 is CASSYDVAGAEFF. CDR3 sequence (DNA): TGTGCCAGCAGTTACGATGTCGCGGGAGCTGAGTTCTTC.

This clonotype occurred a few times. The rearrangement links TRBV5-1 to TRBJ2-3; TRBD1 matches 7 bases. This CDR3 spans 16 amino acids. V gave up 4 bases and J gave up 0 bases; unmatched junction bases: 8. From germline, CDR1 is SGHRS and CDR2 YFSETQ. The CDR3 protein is CASSLQGQRSTDTQYF. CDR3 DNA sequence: TGCGCCAGCAGCCTCCAGGGACAGAGAAGCACAGATACGCAGTATTTT.

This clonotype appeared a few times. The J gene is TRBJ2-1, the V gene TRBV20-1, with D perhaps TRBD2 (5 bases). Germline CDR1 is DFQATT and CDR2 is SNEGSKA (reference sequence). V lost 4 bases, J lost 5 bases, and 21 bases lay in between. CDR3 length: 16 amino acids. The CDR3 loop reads CSANPTRALEDNEQFF. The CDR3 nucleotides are TGCAGTGCTAATCCAACTAGGGCACTGGAGGACAATGAGCAGTTCTTC.

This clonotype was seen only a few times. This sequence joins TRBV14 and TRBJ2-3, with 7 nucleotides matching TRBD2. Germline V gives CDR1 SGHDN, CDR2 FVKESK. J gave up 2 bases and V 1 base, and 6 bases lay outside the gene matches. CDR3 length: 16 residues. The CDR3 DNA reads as TGTGCCAGCAGCCAAGTCTCCGGGGGGTTCACAGATACGCAGTATTTT. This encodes CASSQVSGGFTDTQYF.

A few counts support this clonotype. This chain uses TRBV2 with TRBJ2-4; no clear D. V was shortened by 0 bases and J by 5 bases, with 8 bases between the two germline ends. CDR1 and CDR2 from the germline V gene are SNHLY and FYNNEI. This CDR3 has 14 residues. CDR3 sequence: CASSEARSENIQYF. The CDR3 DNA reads TGTGCCAGCAGTGAAGCGAGAAGCGAAAACATTCAGTACTTC.

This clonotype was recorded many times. CDR3 bases: TGTGCCAGCAGTCCCAACCCAGGGGGCATTGAGCAGTTCTTC. Its protein product is CASSPNPGGIEQFF. The chain joins TRBV12-3 or TRBV12-4 to TRBJ2-1; 8 nucleotides align to TRBD1. V was clipped by 5 bases and J by 9 bases; unmatched bases: 9. This CDR3 contains 14 residues.

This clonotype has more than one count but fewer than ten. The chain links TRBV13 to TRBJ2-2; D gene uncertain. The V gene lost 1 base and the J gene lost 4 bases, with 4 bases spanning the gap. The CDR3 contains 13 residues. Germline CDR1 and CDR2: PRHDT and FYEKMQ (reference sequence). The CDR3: CASSLESTGELFF. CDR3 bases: TGTGCCAGCAGCTTAGAATCCACCGGGGAGCTGTTTTTT.

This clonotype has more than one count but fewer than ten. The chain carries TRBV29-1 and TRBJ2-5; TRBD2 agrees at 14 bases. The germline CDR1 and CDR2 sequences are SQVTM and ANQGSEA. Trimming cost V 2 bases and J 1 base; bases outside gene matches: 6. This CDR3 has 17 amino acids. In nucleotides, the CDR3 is TGCAGCGTTGAAAGGGGACTAGCGGGAGTCGTCCAAGAGACCCAGTACTTC. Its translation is CSVERGLAGVVQETQYF.

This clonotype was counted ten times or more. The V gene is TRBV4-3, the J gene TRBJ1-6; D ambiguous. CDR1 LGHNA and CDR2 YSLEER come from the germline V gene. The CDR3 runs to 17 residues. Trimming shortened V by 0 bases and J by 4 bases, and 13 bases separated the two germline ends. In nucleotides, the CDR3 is TGCGCCAGCAGCCAAGAAGTTACAGCATCTTATAATTCACCCCTCCACTTT. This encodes CASSQEVTASYNSPLHF.